Included here is one T cell receptor beta chain sequence, with context. With V trimmed by 2 bases and J by 2 bases, 2 bases remained unmatched. CDR3 length: 14 amino acids. Germline loops: CDR1 SNHLY, CDR2 FYNNEI. This sample stems from a study of blood T cell repertoires in COVID-19. Whole-study context: Samples of COVID-19 (acute and convalescent) were obtained from the United States, Italy and Spain. The analysed material was cDNA or gDNA that came from T cells, B-cell-depleted T cells, or PBMCs.

How the authors handled the data: Estimates of nucleated cell counts were drawn from the amplification of reference gene primers. Using immunoSEQ multiplex PCR, the repertoire was profiled, and TCRdb retains in-frame clones only, with some absent. D and trimming were read from the DNA, whereas the V and J calls and clone size are those reported in that table. The table lists under 150,000 clones, 84% of them singletons. V and J are TRBV2 and TRBJ2-7; 8 bases are a match to TRBD1. The clonotype originates from a man between 60 and 75 years old with acute or convalescent COVID-19. The sequenced sample consisted of peripheral blood. The CDR3 loop reads CASSEWTGTYEQYF. DNA of the CDR3: TGTGCCAGCAGTGAATGGACAGGGACCTACGAGCAGTACTTC.